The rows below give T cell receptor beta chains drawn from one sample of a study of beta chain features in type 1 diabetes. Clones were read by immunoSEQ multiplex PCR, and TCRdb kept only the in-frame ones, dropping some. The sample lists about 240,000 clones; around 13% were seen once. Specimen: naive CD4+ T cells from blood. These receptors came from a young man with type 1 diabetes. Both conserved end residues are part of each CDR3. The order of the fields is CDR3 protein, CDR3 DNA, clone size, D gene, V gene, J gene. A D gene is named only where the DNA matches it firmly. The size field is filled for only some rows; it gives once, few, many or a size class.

CDR3aa: CASSVAGTSVTGNQPQHF
CDR3nt: TGTGCCAGCAGCGTCGCCGGGACATCGGTTACGGGCAATCAGCCCCAGCATTTT
abundance: few
d_gene: .
v_gene: TRBV7-2
j_gene: TRBJ1-5

CDR3aa: CASSQLLAGAQYF
CDR3nt: TGCGCCAGCAGCCAACTGCTAGCGGGAGCCCAGTACTTC
abundance: .
d_gene: TRBD2
v_gene: TRBV4-1
j_gene: TRBJ2-5

CDR3aa: CASSRRGDTQYF
CDR3nt: TGCGCCAGCAGCCGACGGGGGGATACGCAGTATTTT
abundance: few
d_gene: .
v_gene: TRBV4-1
j_gene: TRBJ2-3

CDR3aa: CASSYRSGQLVRAFF
CDR3nt: TGTGCCAGCAGTTACCGTTCCGGACAGTTGGTTCGAGCTTTCTTT
abundance: .
d_gene: .
v_gene: TRBV6-6
j_gene: TRBJ1-1

CDR3aa: CASSPGQDNGYTF
CDR3nt: TGCGCCAGCAGCCCCGGACAGGATAATGGCTACACCTTC
abundance: .
d_gene: TRBD1
v_gene: TRBV5-1
j_gene: TRBJ1-2

CDR3aa: CASSNRQGGYNEQFF
CDR3nt: TGTGCCAGCAGCAACAGACAGGGGGGTTACAATGAGCAGTTCTTC
abundance: .
d_gene: TRBD1
v_gene: TRBV7-9
j_gene: TRBJ2-1

CDR3aa: CASSLNLRGGYTF
CDR3nt: TGTGCCAGCAGTTTGAACCTTCGGGGTGGCTACACCTTC
abundance: few
d_gene: .
v_gene: TRBV28
j_gene: TRBJ1-2

CDR3aa: CASSLGTGDSPLHF
CDR3nt: TGTGCCAGCAGCCTGGGGACAGGGGATTCACCCCTCCACTTT
abundance: .
d_gene: TRBD1
v_gene: TRBV7-9
j_gene: TRBJ1-6

CDR3aa: CAWSVTSGNTIYF
CDR3nt: TGTGCCTGGAGTGTAACTTCTGGAAACACCATATATTTT
abundance: few
d_gene: .
v_gene: TRBV30
j_gene: TRBJ1-3

CDR3aa: CASSPSGRAGDIQYF
CDR3nt: TGTGCCAGCAGCCCTAGCGGGAGGGCCGGGGACATTCAGTACTTC
abundance: few
d_gene: TRBD2
v_gene: TRBV7-2
j_gene: TRBJ2-4

CDR3aa: CASSPLAGRGLPTDTQYF
CDR3nt: TGTGCCAGCAGCCCACTTGCGGGCAGGGGGCTTCCGACAGATACGCAGTATTTT
abundance: .
d_gene: TRBD1
v_gene: TRBV11-2
j_gene: TRBJ2-3

CDR3aa: CARRRNVADTQYF
CDR3nt: TGTGCCAGGAGGAGGAATGTTGCAGATACGCAGTATTTT
abundance: .
d_gene: .
v_gene: TRBV2
j_gene: TRBJ2-3

CDR3aa: CAISRDRPQETQYF
CDR3nt: TGTGCCATCAGCCGGGACAGGCCTCAAGAGACCCAGTACTTC
abundance: .
d_gene: TRBD1
v_gene: TRBV10-3
j_gene: TRBJ2-5

CDR3aa: CASSYNRDRVPGYTF
CDR3nt: TGTGCCAGCAGTTACAACCGGGACAGGGTACCCGGCTACACCTTC
abundance: few
d_gene: TRBD1
v_gene: TRBV6-6
j_gene: TRBJ1-2

CDR3aa: CASSLGSGKNIQYF
CDR3nt: TGCGCCAGCAGCTTGGGTAGCGGGAAAAACATTCAGTACTTC
abundance: few
d_gene: TRBD2
v_gene: TRBV5-1
j_gene: TRBJ2-4

CDR3aa: CASSKAGLAGALAKNIQYF
CDR3nt: TGTGCCAGCAGCAAAGCTGGGCTAGCGGGGGCATTAGCCAAAAACATTCAGTACTTC
abundance: few
d_gene: .
v_gene: TRBV21-1
j_gene: TRBJ2-4

CDR3aa: CASSYAASGGYNEQFF
CDR3nt: TGTGCCAGCAGTTACGCCGCTAGCGGGGGATACAATGAGCAGTTCTTC
abundance: .
d_gene: TRBD2
v_gene: TRBV6-5
j_gene: TRBJ2-1

CDR3aa: CASSLSGSGANVLTF
CDR3nt: TGTGCCAGCAGCTTGTCCGGGTCTGGGGCCAACGTCCTGACTTTC
abundance: .
d_gene: .
v_gene: TRBV5-4
j_gene: TRBJ2-6

CDR3aa: CASSFGDRGSNEQFF
CDR3nt: TGCGCCAGCAGCTTTGGGGACAGGGGTAGCAATGAGCAGTTCTTC
abundance: .
d_gene: TRBD1
v_gene: TRBV5-1
j_gene: TRBJ2-1

CDR3aa: CASSIQGASYEQYF
CDR3nt: TGTGCCAGCAGTATCCAGGGGGCTTCCTACGAGCAGTACTTC
abundance: few
d_gene: TRBD1
v_gene: TRBV2
j_gene: TRBJ2-7

CDR3aa: CAISGTGVTDTQYF
CDR3nt: TGTGCCATCAGCGGGACAGGGGTAACAGATACGCAGTATTTT
abundance: .
d_gene: TRBD1
v_gene: TRBV10-3
j_gene: TRBJ2-3

CDR3aa: CASSQERQGEQYF
CDR3nt: TGCGCCAGCAGCCAAGAGCGGCAGGGCGAGCAGTACTTC
abundance: few
d_gene: .
v_gene: TRBV4-1
j_gene: TRBJ2-7

CDR3aa: CASSLRLAGGDNEQFF
CDR3nt: TGTGCCAGCAGCCTTCGACTAGCGGGGGGTGACAATGAGCAGTTCTTC
abundance: few
d_gene: TRBD2
v_gene: TRBV25-1
j_gene: TRBJ2-1

CDR3aa: CASSPWMASGGTDTQYF
CDR3nt: TGTGCCAGCAGTCCTTGGATGGCTAGCGGGGGCACAGATACGCAGTATTTT
abundance: .
d_gene: TRBD2
v_gene: TRBV7-9
j_gene: TRBJ2-3